These 10 T cell receptor beta chains were sequenced from one sample in a study of blood T cell repertoires in COVID-19. Repertoires were generated with immunoSEQ multiplex PCR, while TCRdb's copy carries only in-frame clones and drops some. The data show around 70,000 clones, roughly 88% seen once. Material for sequencing was peripheral blood. Receptors were obtained from a man aged 25 to 40 with acute or convalescent COVID-19.

The chain uses TRBV19 and TRBJ1-4; no reliable D call. The V end was cut by 1 base, the J end by 0 bases, with 3 bases between. CDR3 length: 14 amino acids. Germline V gene sequence: CDR1 LNHDA, CDR2 SQIVND (reference sequence). The CDR3 protein is CASSIAATNEKLFF. CDR3 sequence (DNA): TGTGCCAGTAGTATAGCAGCAACTAATGAAAAACTGTTTTTT.

The rearrangement joins TRBV28 to TRBJ1-1; no clear D. The ends were cut back, 2 bases at V and 4 bases at J, with 11 bases in the middle. CDR1 MDHEN and CDR2 SYDVKM come from the germline V gene. This CDR3 contains 14 residues. CDR3 in amino acids: CASSLRTGVTEAFF. The CDR3 DNA reads as TGTGCCAGCAGTTTACGGACTGGAGTCACTGAAGCTTTCTTT.

This chain connects TRBV7-2 to TRBJ2-7; D is undetermined. The CDR3 is made up of 14 amino acids. Germline V lookup: CDR1 SGHTA, CDR2 FQGNSA. V was shortened by 5 bases and J by 2 bases, with 13 bases between the two germline ends. CDR3 DNA sequence: TGTGCCAGCAGCACCTCTGGCGGAGCCTACGAGCAGTACTTC. Translation: CASSTSGGAYEQYF.

The CDR3 spells CASQPSGTSLYNEQFF. The CDR3 region has the DNA TGTGCCAGCCAACCTTCGGGGACTTCCCTCTACAATGAGCAGTTCTTC. The V gene is TRBV7-9, the J gene TRBJ2-1; a possible D gene is TRBD2 (6 bases). Per germline, CDR1 SEHNR and CDR2 FQNEAQ (reference sequence). The CDR3 totals 16 residues. Trimming cost V 8 bases and J 3 bases, with 20 bases left between them.

The chain links TRBV27 to TRBJ2-2; D gene ambiguous. The germline V and J ends were trimmed by 8 bases and 0 bases, with 10 bases remaining between them. Germline V gives CDR1 MNHEY, CDR2 SMNVEV (reference sequence). The CDR3 loop spans 14 amino acids. Written as DNA, the CDR3 is TGTGCCAGCCCGGGTTGCACGAACACCGGGGAGCTGTTTTTT. Protein: CASPGCTNTGELFF.

The V gene is TRBV6-2 or TRBV6-3, the J gene TRBJ1-2; no clear D. Germline values: CDR1 MNHEY, CDR2 SVGEGT. The CDR3 loop spans 12 amino acids. The V end was cut by 0 bases, the J end by 8 bases, with 7 bases between. The CDR3 is CASSYSRGGYTF. The CDR3 nucleotides read TGTGCCAGCAGTTACTCCCGCGGCGGCTACACCTTC.

The chain employs TRBV7-8 and TRBJ1-5; 8 nucleotides align to TRBD1. V lost 0 bases to trimming and J lost 2 bases; unmatched junction nucleotides: 0. The CDR3 loop spans 15 amino acids. Germline V CDR1 and CDR2: SGHVS, FQNEAQ. CDR3 sequence: CASSLAGQGNQPQHF. Written as DNA, the CDR3 is TGTGCCAGCAGCTTAGCGGGACAGGGCAATCAGCCCCAGCATTTT.

J is TRBJ2-3 and V is TRBV12-3 or TRBV12-4; 8 bases map to TRBD2. This CDR3 is 13 amino acids long. V shed 4 bases and J 6 bases; nucleotides not matched to a gene: 3. The CDR3 DNA reads as TGTGCCAGCAGTTCCCGGACTAGCGATACGCAGTATTTT. This sequence encodes CASSSRTSDTQYF.

This clone has a single count. V and J are TRBV4-3 and TRBJ2-1; D is undetermined. CDR3 size: 13 residues. Trimming shortened V by 3 bases and J by 6 bases, and 9 bases separated the two germline ends. Germline V gives CDR1 LGHNA, CDR2 YSLEER. CDR3 in amino acids: CASSQFRSNEQFF. CDR3 nucleotides: TGCGCCAGCAGCCAGTTTAGGAGCAATGAGCAGTTCTTC.

The CDR3 region is CASSLRVTYEQYF. The CDR3 DNA sequence: TGTGCCAGCAGCTTAAGAGTCACCTACGAGCAGTACTTC. The chain is built from TRBV7-8 and TRBJ2-7; D is uncertain. CDR1 is SGHVS and CDR2 is FQNEAQ in the germline V gene. Between the trimmed V and J ends, which lost 2 bases and 2 bases, there was a span of 7 bases. CDR3 length: 13 residues.